This record concerns one T cell receptor beta chain sequence. Antigen specificity is unknown. This sample is part of a study of T cell repertoires in cytomegalovirus infection. On the study more broadly: It was recently identified HLA-C-restricted and well-studied HLA-B-restricted CMV epitopes that the study used. Matching HLA type and CMV infection were both indicated by public TCR beta signatures.

From germline, CDR1 is MNHEY and CDR2 SVGEGT. Trimming stripped 6 bases from V and 4 bases from J, with 16 bases between. The CDR3 is 15 residues long. From the reads, TCRdb called clonotypes with MiXCR, one entry per CDR3 protein. The sample includes around 900,000 distinct CDR3 sequences, around 29% of them seen just once. Sequenced here: cultured CD8+ T cells from PBMCs, sampled from culture after CMV antigen stimulation. The receptor's source is a human donor in good health (CMV status not recorded). Some clones in this sample may be carry-over from other donors' samples. V is TRBV6-2 or TRBV6-3 and J is TRBJ2-1; the D call may be TRBD1 or TRBD2 (6 bases each). The DNA of the CDR3 is TGTGCCAGCAGCCTCACAGGGCTAGCGTACAATGAGCAGTTCTTC. As protein: CASSLTGLAYNEQFF.